The 12 T cell receptor delta chains below come from one sample, sequenced in a study of gamma-delta chains in newborns, infants, children. TCRdb re-called the reads via CATT. The profile covers over 2,000 delta-chain clones, with 6.5% to 8.5% appearing a single time and around 15% taken by the ten largest. The sequencing sample was made of blood. These TCRs come from a child who was a newborn, infant or young child, either healthy, febrile or measles-vaccinated (not recorded which).

This clone was picked up a small number of times. A much larger clone differs from this one at a single base, so this may be a read error. V is TRDV1 and J is TRDJ2; maybe TRDD3 (8 bases). This CDR3 has 21 residues. Germline V gene sequence: CDR1 TSWWSYY, CDR2 QGS. The CDR3 loop is CALGDFPTGIPWGPLTAQHFF. The CDR3 DNA is TGTGCTCTTGGGGACTTTCCTACGGGGATACCCTGGGGCCCTTTGACAGCACAACACTTCTTT.

In this sample, this clone turned up a few times. A much more abundant neighbour one base away suggests this may be a read error. Distinct nucleotide sequences in the sample also encode this CDR3. This chain uses TRDV2 with TRDJ2, with TRDD3 matching 7 bases. From germline, CDR1 is GEAIGNYY and CDR2 EKD. The CDR3 loop spans 14 amino acids. The CDR3 protein is CACDTWGETAQLFF. CDR3 DNA: TGTGCCTGCGACACCTGGGGGGAGACAGCACAACTCTTCTTT.

This clone has only a few counts. A read error likely explains this, since a far larger clone differs by one base. Other DNA sequences within the sample encode an identical CDR3. The V and J genes are TRDV2 and TRDJ3; 9 bases match TRDD3. The junction had 8 bases not matched to a gene; V was cut back by 3 bases and J by 0 bases. Germline lookup yields CDR1 GEAIGNYY and CDR2 EKD. The CDR3 length is 19 residues. This chain's CDR3 is CACDVLGDTRSWDTRQMFF. The CDR3 DNA is TGTGCCTGTGACGTACTGGGGGACACGCGCTCCTGGGACACCCGACAGATGTTTTTC.

This clone was detected only a few times. The rearrangement links TRDV2 to TRDJ1; no firm D call. Trimming shortened V by 0 bases and J by 1 base, and 17 bases separated the two germline ends. CDR1 and CDR2 (germline): GEAIGNYY, EKD. CDR3 size: 17 residues. The CDR3 nucleotides read TGTGCCTGTGACACCGGCCTAGACAAAACTACCACCGATAAACTCATCTTT. Its protein is CACDTGLDKTTTDKLIF.

This clone was counted a few times. TCRdb records a much larger clone's protein for this DNA, with a difference at residue 16 that likely arises from a read error; the protein given is the translation of the DNA. The chain links TRDV1 to TRDJ1; 8 bases line up with TRDD3. The CDR3 length is 18 residues. The germline V gene has CDR1 TSWWSYY and CDR2 QGS. The CDR3 sequence is CALGEIWGTRYYTDKPIF. The CDR3 nucleotides read TGTGCTCTTGGGGAAATCTGGGGGACGCGATATTACACCGATAAACCCATCTTT.

This clone is termed large. Distinct nucleotide sequences in the sample also encode this CDR3. This chain uses TRDV2 with TRDJ3, with a weak D call TRDD3 (5 bases). Trimming removed 0 bases at V and 0 bases at J, with 11 bases between. The germline CDR1 and CDR2 sequences are GEAIGNYY and EKD. The CDR3 has 18 amino acids. CDR3 nucleotide sequence: TGTGCCTGTGACACCGCGGGGGTTAGCTCCTGGGACACCCGACAGATGTTTTTC. It encodes CACDTAGVSSWDTRQMFF.

In this sample, this clone is large (0.1 to 1%). The gene calls are TRDV2 and TRDJ2, with D perhaps matching TRDD2 or TRDD3 (5 bases each). This CDR3 is 18 amino acids long. CDR1 is GEAIGNYY and CDR2 is EKD in the germline V gene. Trimming cost V 0 bases and J 3 bases, with 19 bases left between them. The CDR3 DNA reads TGTGCCTGTGACACCGTCGGGGGCCCACCTACACTGACAGCACAACTCTTCTTT. Translation gives CACDTVGGPPTLTAQLFF.

This clone was seen only a few times. A far larger clone is only one base removed, so a read error is likely. This chain joins TRDV2 and TRDJ2; D is ambiguous. With 3 bases removed from V and 1 base from J, the gap between germline ends came to 17 bases. Germline values: CDR1 GEAIGNYY, CDR2 EKD. This CDR3 region has 17 residues. The CDR3 DNA reads TGTGCCTGTGACGGCGTTGGCCCTCCCTTTTTGACAGCACAACTCTTCTTT. It is translated as CACDGVGPPFLTAQLFF.

By share, this clone counts as medium-sized. This sequence may be a read error, since a much larger clone differs from it by one base. This chain connects TRDV2 to TRDJ3; 13 bases are shared with TRDD3. The CDR3 runs to 18 residues. V was pared by 5 bases and J by 12 bases, with 15 bases of the junction left unmatched. Germline CDR1 is GEAIGNYY and CDR2 is EKD. The CDR3 is CACGPVLGDTGTGRQMFF. CDR3 nucleotides: TGTGCCTGTGGCCCCGTACTGGGGGATACGGGGACTGGCCGACAGATGTTTTTC.

This clone has more than one count but fewer than ten. A much larger clone lies one base from this, so it may be a read error. J is TRDJ2 and V is TRDV2; TRDD3 matches at 13 bases. Per germline, CDR1 GEAIGNYY and CDR2 EKD. This CDR3 has 15 residues. In DNA, the CDR3 is TGTGCCTGTGACAAACTGGGGGATACGACAGCAAAACTCTTCTTT. Protein product: CACDKLGDTTAKLFF.

Within the sample, this clone is medium-sized. A much larger clone differs from this one at a single base, so this may be a read error. The V and J genes are TRDV2 and TRDJ3; TRDD3 matches 8 bases. This CDR3 comprises 20 residues. V shed 3 bases, J shed 0 bases, and the junction held 12 bases outside the gene matches. The V gene's germline CDR1 is GEAIGNYY and CDR2 EKD. Here the CDR3 reads CACDPPGGLPSSWDTRQMFF. In DNA, the CDR3 is TGTGCCTGTGACCCTCCTGGGGGACTACCCAGCTCCTGGGACACCCGACAGATGTTTTTC.

This clone is judged medium-sized (0.01 to 0.1%). This may be a read error: a much more frequent sequence differs by one nucleotide. The CDR3 bases are TGTGCCTGTGACCCACTGTGGGACACAGCACAACTCTTCTTT. It specifies CACDPLWDTAQLFF. The chain is built from TRDV2 and TRDJ2; D ambiguous. The germline V gene has CDR1 GEAIGNYY and CDR2 EKD. The CDR3 length is 14 residues. V was cut by 3 bases and J by 5 bases, with 12 bases left in between.